This passage covers 30 T cell receptor beta chains from one sample sequenced in a study of metastatic and nonmetastatic thyroid tumors. TCRdb reassembled clones from the PCR reads with MiXCR. The sample has roughly 34,000 clones, about 20% seen once; the top ten hold 3%. Prior to thyroid surgery, none of the patients had received any treatment. Sequenced: tumor tissue. The receptors were gathered from a male donor with papillary thyroid cancer or a benign thyroid nodule (not recorded which). Some clones in this sample may be carry-over from other donors' samples.

With regard to this clone: A much larger clone differs by one base, so this may be a read error. The chain employs TRBV11-1 and TRBJ2-7; 9 nucleotides line up with TRBD2. This CDR3 is built from 21 residues. Germline assignment: CDR1 SGHAT and CDR2 FQDESV (reference sequence). CDR3 DNA: TGTGCCAGCAGCTTAGTGCCCCCTGTTGGGCTAGCGGGACCCCTTTCCCACGAGCATTACTTC. It encodes CASSLVPPVGLAGPLSHEHYF.

To note about this clone: Germline and junction disagree at one end, which may indicate a read error. The rearrangement joins TRBV20-1 to TRBJ1-6; 7 nucleotides match TRBD1. In germline, CDR1 is DFQATT, CDR2 SNEGSKA (reference sequence). The CDR3 runs 11 residues. The CDR3 DNA sequence: TGCAGTACAGGGGTCCCTTCACCCCTCCGCTTT. It codes for CSTGVPSPLRF.

In DNA, the CDR3 is TGTGCCAGCAGTGCCTACCCGAATAAGCCCCAGCATTTT. Protein: CASSAYPNKPQHF. The chain combines TRBV12-3 or TRBV12-4 with TRBJ1-5, with D unclear. The CDR3 is 13 amino acids. The V end was cut by 5 bases, the J end by 8 bases, with 13 bases between.

Worth noting for this clone: A junction boundary mismatches the germline segment, possibly from a read error. This rearrangement joins TRBV20-1 to TRBJ2-5, with D perhaps assigned TRBD1 or TRBD2 (5 bases each). The germline V gene encodes CDR1 DFQATT and CDR2 SNEGSKA (reference sequence). The CDR3 length is 14 residues. CDR3 in DNA: TGCAGTGAGCCCCGCCGTTACGGGGCAGAGACCCGGTACTTC. Its translation is CSEPRRYGAETRYF.

The chain employs TRBV30 and TRBJ2-2, with D possibly TRBD2 on 6 matching bases. The germline V gene encodes CDR1 GTSNPN and CDR2 SVGIG (reference sequence). V gave up 2 bases and J gave up 3 bases, with 10 bases separating them. The CDR3 spans 14 residues. This CDR3 is CAWSSGDYTGELFF. CDR3 DNA: TGTGCCTGGAGTTCGGGGGACTACACCGGGGAGCTGTTTTTT.

By frequency in the sample, this clone is medium-sized. The rearrangement uses TRBV2 and TRBJ2-7, with 10 bases identical to TRBD2. The junction had 2 bases not matched to a gene; V was cut back by 0 bases and J by 3 bases. The CDR3 spans 15 residues. The V gene's germline CDR1 is SNHLY and CDR2 FYNNEI. The CDR3 spells CASSEASGRSYEQYF. DNA for the CDR3: TGTGCCAGCAGTGAAGCTAGCGGGAGGAGCTACGAGCAGTACTTC.

This rearrangement joins TRBV7-3 to TRBJ2-2; either TRBD1 or TRBD2 may supply D (5 bases each). Trimming removed 6 bases from V and 7 bases from J, with 15 bases in between. Per germline, CDR1 SGHTA and CDR2 FQGTGA. The CDR3 loop spans 14 amino acids. CDR3: CASRQTGTIGELFF. The CDR3, as DNA: TGTGCCAGCAGACAAACCGGGACCATCGGGGAGCTGTTTTTT.

V gene TRBV20-1 combines with J gene TRBJ1-4, with a possible D match to TRBD1 (5 bases). Germline V CDR1 and CDR2: DFQATT, SNEGSKA (reference sequence). This CDR3 is built from 14 residues. The V gene lost 5 bases and the J gene lost 8 bases, with 18 bases spanning the gap. The CDR3 DNA reads as TGCAGTGCTTTAAAGGTGGGGGGGGAGGAAAAACTGTTTTTT. This gives the protein CSALKVGGEEKLFF.

There are many counts of this clone. V and J are TRBV4-3 and TRBJ2-3, with a tentative D call TRBD2 (6 bases). The CDR3 loop spans 16 amino acids. Germline CDR1 and CDR2: LGHNA and YSLEER. V lost 1 base and J 2 bases, leaving 13 bases between the germline ends. In nucleotides, the CDR3 is TGCGCCAGCAGCCAAGGGAGGGGCTCCCACACAGATACGCAGTATTTT. Its translation is CASSQGRGSHTDTQYF.

This clone was picked up many times. The chain links TRBV5-6 to TRBJ2-7; D ambiguous. Trimming took off 1 base at V and 4 bases at J, with 6 bases between the two ends. CDR3 size: 12 residues. Germline V gene lookup returns CDR1 SGHDT and CDR2 YYEEEE. This chain's CDR3 is CASSLTNYEQYF. CDR3 coding DNA: TGTGCCAGCAGCTTGACTAATTACGAGCAGTACTTC. Complete variable domain (other parts from reference TRBV5-6 and TRBJ2-7): DAGVTQSPTHLIKTRGQQVTLRCSPKSGHDTVSWYQQALGQGPQFIFQYYEEEERQRGNFPDRFSGHQFPNYSSELNVNALLLGDSALYLCASSLTNYEQYFGPGTRLTVT.

This clone came up many times. CDR3 DNA: TGTGCCAGCACCTTCCATAGACAGCCGGGACTAGCGGGAGGGCCTAGGTACGAGCAGTACTTC. Amino acid sequence: CASTFHRQPGLAGGPRYEQYF. This chain joins TRBV13 and TRBJ2-7; 16 bases line up with TRBD2. The CDR3 contains 21 residues. The junction had 22 bases not matched to a gene; V was cut back by 7 bases and J by 4 bases. Germline loops: CDR1 PRHDT, CDR2 FYEKMQ (reference sequence).

Ten or more counts support this clone. The V gene is TRBV4-3, the J gene TRBJ2-1; D is perhaps TRBD2 (5 bases). Per the germline V gene, CDR1 is LGHNA and CDR2 is YSLEER. Trimming pared 1 base from V and 2 bases from J, leaving 12 bases between. The CDR3 length is 16 residues. CDR3 region: CASSQVIGGAYNEQFF. In DNA, the CDR3 is TGCGCCAGCAGCCAAGTTATAGGAGGAGCCTACAATGAGCAGTTCTTC.

A note on this clone: One junction end does not reproduce the germline sequence, and a read error may be involved. V and J are TRBV7-7 and TRBJ2-7; a possible D gene is TRBD1 (6 bases). The CDR3 spans 15 residues. Germline V lookup: CDR1 SSHAT, CDR2 FNYEAQ (reference sequence). The CDR3 DNA reads as TGTGCTAGCAGAAGCACAGGGCGAAATTCCTACGAGCAGTACTTC. It codes for CASRSTGRNSYEQYF.

Remarks on this clone: The junction does not match germline at one end; this may be a read error. J is TRBJ2-2 and V is TRBV6-6; D unclear. The CDR3 consists of 16 residues. Germline assignment: CDR1 MNHNY and CDR2 SVGAGI (reference sequence). CDR3 in amino acids: CASSYCLGANTGELFF. The DNA of the CDR3 is TGCGCCAGCAGTTACTGTTTAGGAGCGAACACCGGGGAGCTGTTTTTT.

This clone came up many times. At the DNA level, this CDR3 is encoded by other sequences in the same sample as well. The chain links TRBV7-8 to TRBJ2-2, with D perhaps TRBD2 (6 bases). With 4 bases removed from V and 7 bases from J, the gap between germline ends came to 13 bases. Germline V gene lookup returns CDR1 SGHVS and CDR2 FQNEAQ. This CDR3 spans 14 amino acids. For the CDR3, the DNA is TGTGCCAGCAGCTCCGCGGGGCGGGGCGGGGAGCTGTTTTTT. This encodes CASSSAGRGGELFF.

This clone showed up many times. The rearrangement joins TRBV6-2 or TRBV6-3 to TRBJ1-2; D gene unclear. CDR3 length equals 13 residues. The V and J ends lost 6 bases and 3 bases respectively, with 11 bases between them. CDR1 and CDR2 from the germline V gene are MNHEY and SVGEGT. The CDR3, as DNA: TGTGCCAGCAGCTCCAGTTTGGACTATGGCTACACCTTC. This sequence encodes CASSSSLDYGYTF.

This clone has a count of ten or more. The gene calls are TRBV11-2 and TRBJ2-2, with 8 positions matching TRBD2. This CDR3 region has 18 residues. Germline-derived CDR1 and CDR2 are SGHAT and FQNNGV. With 3 bases clipped from V and 1 base from J, the junction kept 10 bases outside the gene matches. The CDR3 region is CASSFSFSGTGNTGELFF. CDR3 in DNA: TGTGCCAGCAGCTTCTCGTTTAGCGGGACGGGGAACACCGGGGAGCTGTTTTTT.

This clone appeared a single time. The chain combines TRBV18 with TRBJ2-5, with D perhaps being TRBD1 or TRBD2 (5 bases each). This CDR3 region has 12 residues. Trimming stripped 5 bases from V and 3 bases from J, with 7 bases between. From germline, CDR1 is KGHSH and CDR2 LQKENI. CDR3 sequence (DNA): TGTGCCAGCTCAGAGGGGAAAGAGACCCAGTACTTC. Its protein is CASSEGKETQYF.

This clone has a handful of counts. The V and J genes are TRBV27 and TRBJ2-7; D not resolved. V lost 7 bases, J lost 4 bases, and 14 bases lay in between. The CDR3 has 13 residues. Germline-derived CDR1 and CDR2 are MNHEY and SMNVEV (reference sequence). Here the CDR3 DNA reads TGTGCCAGCATTCTCGCTAGTCCGTACGAGCAGTACTTC. As protein: CASILASPYEQYF.

This clone was recorded many times. Other nucleotide sequences in the sample specify the same CDR3. The chain carries TRBV3-1 and TRBJ2-3; D might be TRBD2 (6 bases). Germline V gene data show CDR1 as LGHDT and CDR2 as YNNKEL (reference sequence). This CDR3 has 16 amino acids. V was cut by 4 bases and J by 0 bases, with 14 bases left in between. DNA of the CDR3: TGTGCCAGCAGCCGGCGGAGAGGAGGGAGCACAGATACGCAGTATTTT. Protein sequence: CASSRRRGGSTDTQYF.

This clone has at least ten counts. The chain uses TRBV11-2 and TRBJ2-1; unclear D gene. The CDR3 length is 17 residues. V was trimmed by 1 base and J by 2 bases, leaving 15 bases between them. CDR1 is SGHAT, CDR2 FQNNGV, per germline. The DNA of the CDR3 is TGTGCCAGCAGCTTAGGGTCTCGCGGATCCCCCTACAATGAGCAGTTCTTC. This encodes CASSLGSRGSPYNEQFF.

Ten or more counts support this clone. This chain uses TRBV24-1 with TRBJ2-1, with TRBD1 identical over 9 bases. The trim removed 3 bases at V and 4 bases at J, leaving 9 bases unmatched. CDR1 is KGHDR, CDR2 SFDVKD, per germline. The CDR3 length is 17 residues. CDR3 residues: CATSDTSRDRVYNEQFF. The CDR3 nucleotides are TGTGCCACCAGTGATACCTCTCGGGACAGGGTATACAATGAGCAGTTCTTC.

This clone was seen ten or more times. CDR3 DNA sequence: TGTGCCAGCAGGGCCGGGACAGGGGAAAAACTGTTTTTT. Protein: CASRAGTGEKLFF. The chain has TRBV2 and TRBJ1-4; 9 bases are a match to TRBD1. The CDR3 totals 13 residues. Trimming took 6 bases from V and 8 from J; bases not matched to a gene: 4. Germline-derived CDR1 and CDR2 are SNHLY and FYNNEI.

This chain links TRBV10-3 with TRBJ1-2, with D hard to call. The ends were cut back, 2 bases at V and 3 bases at J, with 7 bases in the middle. Germline V lookup: CDR1 ENHRY, CDR2 SYGVKD. The CDR3 has 13 residues. The CDR3 is CAISEHEHYGYTF. In DNA, the CDR3 is TGTGCCATCAGTGAGCATGAACACTATGGCTACACCTTC.

Notes on this clone: Likely a read error: the CDR3 ends without its conserved phenylalanine or tryptophan. V is TRBV5-1 and J is TRBJ2-5; TRBD1 is a possible D gene (6 bases). The germline gives CDR1 SGHRS, CDR2 YFSETQ. V gave up 4 bases and J gave up 0 bases, with 10 bases separating them. The CDR3 is 14 residues long. Here the CDR3 reads CASSVTGYQETQYL. The CDR3 nucleotides are TGCGCCAGCAGCGTTACAGGGTACCAAGAGACCCAGTACCTC.

This clone was seen many times. The V call is TRBV2, the J call TRBJ1-5, with D unclear. This CDR3 is built from 13 residues. V lost 6 bases, J lost 3 bases, and 9 bases lay in between. Looked up from germline, CDR1 is SNHLY and CDR2 is FYNNEI. As DNA, the CDR3 is TGTGCCAGCAGAGTGGATTCCAATCAGCCCCAGCATTTT. This codes for CASRVDSNQPQHF.

This clone was seen many times. The V call is TRBV19, the J call TRBJ1-2, with TRBD1 as a possible D gene (5 bases). Germline assignment: CDR1 LNHDA and CDR2 SQIVND (reference sequence). This CDR3 is 15 amino acids long. Between the trimmed V and J ends, which lost 4 bases and 2 bases, there was a span of 14 bases. The CDR3 loop is CASSTLDTKNYGYTF. The CDR3 bases are TGTGCCAGTAGTACTCTGGACACGAAGAACTATGGCTACACCTTC.

V usage is TRBV7-2 and J usage is TRBJ2-2; 10 bases are a match to TRBD2. Germline V gives CDR1 SGHTA, CDR2 FQGNSA. The CDR3 length is 15 residues. V lost 6 bases, J lost 7 bases, and 8 bases stayed unmatched. CDR3 loop: CASRWTSGSLGELFF. DNA of the CDR3: TGTGCCAGCAGGTGGACTAGCGGCTCCCTCGGGGAGCTGTTTTTT.

This clone was counted a few times. The J gene is TRBJ2-7, the V gene TRBV28; D uncertain. Germline CDR1 reads MDHEN; CDR2 reads SYDVKM. V lost 4 bases and J 11 bases, leaving 15 bases between the germline ends. The CDR3 runs 12 residues. CDR3 coding DNA: TGTGCCAGCAGTTCCCGGAAAAGGGATAAGTACTTC. Translating it yields CASSSRKRDKYF.

This clone was seen repeatedly, ten times or more. The chain combines TRBV2 with TRBJ1-1, with D possibly TRBD1 on 5 matching bases. CDR1 and CDR2 (germline): SNHLY, FYNNEI. CDR3 length: 13 amino acids. Trimming stripped 7 bases from V and 5 bases from J, with 14 bases between. The DNA of the CDR3 is TGTGCCAGCATTCGGGACGTTGAGACTGAAGCTTTCTTT. It translates to CASIRDVETEAFF.